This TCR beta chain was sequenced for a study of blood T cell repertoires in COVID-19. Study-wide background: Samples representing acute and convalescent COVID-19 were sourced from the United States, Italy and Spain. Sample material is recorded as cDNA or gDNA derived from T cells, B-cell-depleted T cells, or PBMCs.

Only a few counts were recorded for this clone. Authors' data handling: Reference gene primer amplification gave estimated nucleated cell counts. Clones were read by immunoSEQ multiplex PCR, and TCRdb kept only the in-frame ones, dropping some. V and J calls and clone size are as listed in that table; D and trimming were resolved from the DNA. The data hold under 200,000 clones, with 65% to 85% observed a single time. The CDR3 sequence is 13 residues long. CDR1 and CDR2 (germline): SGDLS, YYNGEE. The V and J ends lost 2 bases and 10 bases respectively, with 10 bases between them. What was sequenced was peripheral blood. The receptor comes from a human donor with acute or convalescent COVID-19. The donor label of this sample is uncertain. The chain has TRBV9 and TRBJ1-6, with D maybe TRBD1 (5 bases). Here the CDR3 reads CASSVQGPSPLHF. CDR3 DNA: TGTGCCAGCAGCGTCCAGGGCCCCTCACCCCTCCACTTT.